This T cell receptor (beta chain) was captured by sequencing in a study of cytomegalovirus exposure and HLA in healthy donors. Primers for the PCR totalled 60 Vbeta and 13 Jbeta. Clones were read by immunoSEQ multiplex PCR, and TCRdb kept only the in-frame ones, dropping some. The table has some 130,000 clones, roughly four fifths seen once; the top ten hold 5.9%. This clone came up once. The antigen is undetermined. With 4 bases removed from V and 0 bases from J, the gap between germline ends came to 6 bases. Germline-derived CDR1 and CDR2 are MDHEN and SYDVKM. This CDR3 region has 13 residues. Study findings and constraints: As a later analysis showed, several of the most significant clusters appeared to be linked to common viral pathogens. At a 0.05 false discovery rate, a later analysis found 16,951 TCR beta sequences to be associated with HLA alleles. According to an earlier analysis, most TCR beta V segments yielded productive rearrangements about 90% or about 30% of the time.

This clonotype originated in a woman between 35 and 50 years old in good health and CMV-seropositive. Specimen: PBMCs. The genes are TRBV28 and TRBJ2-5; D is ambiguous. CDR3: CASSWLHQETQYF. CDR3 nucleotides: TGTGCCAGCAGTTGGCTCCACCAAGAGACCCAGTACTTC.